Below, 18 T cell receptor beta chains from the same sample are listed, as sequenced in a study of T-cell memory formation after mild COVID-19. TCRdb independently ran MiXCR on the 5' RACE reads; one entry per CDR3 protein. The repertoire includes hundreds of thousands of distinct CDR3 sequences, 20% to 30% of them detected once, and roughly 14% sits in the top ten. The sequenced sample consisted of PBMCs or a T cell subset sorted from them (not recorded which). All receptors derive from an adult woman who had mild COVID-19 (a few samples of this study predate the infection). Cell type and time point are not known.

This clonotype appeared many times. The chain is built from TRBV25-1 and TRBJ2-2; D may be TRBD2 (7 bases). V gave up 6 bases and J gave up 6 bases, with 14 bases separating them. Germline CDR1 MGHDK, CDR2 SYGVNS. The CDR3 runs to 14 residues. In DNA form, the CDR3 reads TGTGCCAGCAGCGAGCAGGGGAGGGCCGGGGAGCTGTTTTTT. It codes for CASSEQGRAGELFF. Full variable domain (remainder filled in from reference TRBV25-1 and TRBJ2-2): EADIYQTPRYLVIGTGKKITLECSQTMGHDKMYWYQQDPGMELHLIHYSYGVNSTEKGDLSSESTVSRIRTEHFPLTLESARPSHTSQYLCASSEQGRAGELFFGEGSRLTVL.

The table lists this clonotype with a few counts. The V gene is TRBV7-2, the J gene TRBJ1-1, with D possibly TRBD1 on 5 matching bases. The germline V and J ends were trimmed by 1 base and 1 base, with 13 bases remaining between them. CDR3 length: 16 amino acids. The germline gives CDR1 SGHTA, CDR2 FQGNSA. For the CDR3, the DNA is TGTGCCAGCAGCTTAGGCAAGGGACGGCCGAACACTGAAGCTTTCTTT. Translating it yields CASSLGKGRPNTEAFF.

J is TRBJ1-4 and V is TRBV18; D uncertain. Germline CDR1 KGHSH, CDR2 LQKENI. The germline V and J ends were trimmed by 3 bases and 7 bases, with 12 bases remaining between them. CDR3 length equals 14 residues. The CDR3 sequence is CASSPASWGEKLFF. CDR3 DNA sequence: TGTGCCAGCTCACCGGCTTCCTGGGGTGAAAAACTGTTTTTT.

The CDR3 sequence is CATSSLSLEQFF. In DNA, the CDR3 is TGTGCCACCAGCAGTTTGAGTCTCGAGCAGTTCTTC. This chain joins TRBV15 and TRBJ2-1; D gene ambiguous. In germline, CDR1 is LNHNV, CDR2 YYDKDF (reference sequence). CDR3 length: 12 residues. Trimming shortened V by 3 bases and J by 10 bases, and 10 bases separated the two germline ends.

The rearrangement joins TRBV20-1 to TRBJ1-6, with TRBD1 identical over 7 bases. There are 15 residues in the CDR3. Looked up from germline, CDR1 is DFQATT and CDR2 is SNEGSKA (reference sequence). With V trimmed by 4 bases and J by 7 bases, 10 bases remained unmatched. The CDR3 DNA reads TGCAGTGCTACATATACAGGGGCCACAAATTCACCCCTCCACTTT. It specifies CSATYTGATNSPLHF.

Here the CDR3 DNA reads TGTGCCAGCTCTCCCGGAAGAGACTGGACTGAAGCTTTCTTT. Protein: CASSPGRDWTEAFF. V gene TRBV18 combines with J gene TRBJ1-1; D unresolved. Germline CDR1 reads KGHSH; CDR2 reads LQKENI. V lost 6 bases and J 5 bases, leaving 16 bases between the germline ends. This CDR3 comprises 14 residues.

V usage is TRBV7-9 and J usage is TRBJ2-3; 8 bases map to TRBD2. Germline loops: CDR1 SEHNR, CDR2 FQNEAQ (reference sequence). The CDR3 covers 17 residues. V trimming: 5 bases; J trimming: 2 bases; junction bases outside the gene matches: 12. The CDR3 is CASSRRLSGMNTDTQYF. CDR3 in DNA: TGTGCCAGCAGCCGACGACTTAGCGGGATGAACACAGATACGCAGTATTTT.

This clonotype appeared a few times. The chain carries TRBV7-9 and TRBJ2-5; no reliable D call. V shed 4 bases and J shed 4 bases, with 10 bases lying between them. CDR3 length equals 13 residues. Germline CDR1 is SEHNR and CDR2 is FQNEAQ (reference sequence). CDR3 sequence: CASSSHQGETQYF. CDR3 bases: TGTGCCAGCAGCTCCCACCAAGGAGAGACCCAGTACTTC.

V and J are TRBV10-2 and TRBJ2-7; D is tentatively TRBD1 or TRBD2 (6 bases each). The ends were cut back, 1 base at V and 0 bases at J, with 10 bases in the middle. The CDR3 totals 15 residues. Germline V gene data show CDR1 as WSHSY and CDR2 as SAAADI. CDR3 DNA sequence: TGCGCCAGCAGTGAGTTAGGGGGGAGCTCCTACGAGCAGTACTTC. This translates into CASSELGGSSYEQYF.

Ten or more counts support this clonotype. CDR3 protein: CASSLGTRQPQHF. CDR3 DNA sequence: TGTGCCAGCAGCCTTGGGACGAGGCAGCCCCAGCATTTT. The J gene is TRBJ1-5, the V gene TRBV7-2; D is possibly TRBD1 (5 bases). The CDR3 covers 13 residues. Germline CDR1 is SGHTA and CDR2 is FQGNSA. The V end was cut by 5 bases, the J end by 7 bases, with 12 bases between.

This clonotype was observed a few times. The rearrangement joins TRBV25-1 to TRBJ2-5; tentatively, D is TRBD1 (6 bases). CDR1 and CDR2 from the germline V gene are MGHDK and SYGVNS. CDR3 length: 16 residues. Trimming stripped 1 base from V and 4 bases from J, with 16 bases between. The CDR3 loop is CASSESGTRHRETQYF. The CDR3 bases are TGTGCCAGCAGTGAATCCGGGACACGGCATAGAGAGACCCAGTACTTC.

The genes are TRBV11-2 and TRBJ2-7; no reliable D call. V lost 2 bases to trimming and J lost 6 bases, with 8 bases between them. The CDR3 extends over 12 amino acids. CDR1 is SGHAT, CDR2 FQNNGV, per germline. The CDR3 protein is CASSLWLGEQYF. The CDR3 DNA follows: TGTGCCAGCAGCTTATGGCTGGGCGAGCAGTACTTC.

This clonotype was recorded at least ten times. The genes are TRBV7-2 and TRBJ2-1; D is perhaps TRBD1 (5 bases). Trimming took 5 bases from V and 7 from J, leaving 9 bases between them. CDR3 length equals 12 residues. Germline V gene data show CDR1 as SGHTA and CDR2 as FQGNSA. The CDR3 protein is CASSPQGNEQFF. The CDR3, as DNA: TGTGCCAGCAGCCCGCAGGGAAATGAGCAGTTCTTC.

The CDR3 loop reads CASSLGGFSTSYEQYF. The CDR3 DNA sequence: TGTGCCAGCAGCTTAGGTGGCTTTTCCACTTCCTACGAGCAGTACTTC. The chain uses TRBV7-6 and TRBJ2-7; D uncertain. The V gene's germline CDR1 is SGHVS and CDR2 FNYEAQ. The CDR3 length is 16 residues. V was pared by 1 base and J by 1 base, with 14 bases between.

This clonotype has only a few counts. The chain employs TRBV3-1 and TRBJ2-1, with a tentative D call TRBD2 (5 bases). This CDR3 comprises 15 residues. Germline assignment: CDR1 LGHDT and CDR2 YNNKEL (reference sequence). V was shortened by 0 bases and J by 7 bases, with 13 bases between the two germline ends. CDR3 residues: CASSQEFRRGNEQFF. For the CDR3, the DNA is TGTGCCAGCAGCCAAGAATTCCGTCGGGGAAATGAGCAGTTCTTC.

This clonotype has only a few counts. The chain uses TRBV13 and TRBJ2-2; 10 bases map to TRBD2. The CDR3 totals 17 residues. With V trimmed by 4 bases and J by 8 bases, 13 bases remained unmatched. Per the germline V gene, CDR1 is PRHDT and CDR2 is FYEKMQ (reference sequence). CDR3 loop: CASSSSSRLAGVGELFF. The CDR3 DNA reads TGTGCCAGCAGCTCATCTAGTCGGCTAGCGGGAGTTGGGGAGCTGTTTTTT.

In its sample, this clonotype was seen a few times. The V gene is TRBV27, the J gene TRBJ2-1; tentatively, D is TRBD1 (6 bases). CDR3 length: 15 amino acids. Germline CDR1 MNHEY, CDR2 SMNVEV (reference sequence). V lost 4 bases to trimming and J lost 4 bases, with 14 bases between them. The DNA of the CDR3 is TGTGCCAGCAGTTCGTACAGGGCCGGGTACAATGAGCAGTTCTTC. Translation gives CASSSYRAGYNEQFF.

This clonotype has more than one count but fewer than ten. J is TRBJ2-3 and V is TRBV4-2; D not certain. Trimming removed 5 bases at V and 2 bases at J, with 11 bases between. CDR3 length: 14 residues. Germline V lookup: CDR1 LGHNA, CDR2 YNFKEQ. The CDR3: CASSERLYTDTQYF. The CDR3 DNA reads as TGTGCCAGCAGCGAGCGCCTCTACACAGATACGCAGTATTTT.